Listed below are T cell receptor beta chains from one sample, sequenced in a study of blood T cell repertoires in COVID-19. The assay was immunoSEQ multiplex PCR, and TCRdb's table has in-frame clones only and misses some. The sample has 60,000 or so clones, 78% seen once; the top ten hold over 4%. Sequencing was carried out using peripheral blood. Every receptor here comes from a human donor in a cohort sampled during active COVID-19. Both conserved end residues are part of each CDR3. The order of the fields is V gene, clone size, J gene, D gene, CDR3 protein, CDR3 DNA. A D gene is named only where the DNA matches it firmly. Not all rows give a size; the values are once, few, many and, for expanded clones, a class.

TRBV9,.,TRBJ2-2,TRBD1,CASSVDRGHGGELFF,TGTGCCAGCAGCGTGGACAGGGGGCATGGCGGGGAGCTGTTTTTT
TRBV6-6,.,TRBJ2-7,TRBD1,CASRPGQTYEQYF,TGTGCCAGCAGGCCGGGACAGACTTACGAGCAGTACTTC
TRBV20-1,.,TRBJ2-7,TRBD1,CSASLRTGGSYEQYF,TGCAGTGCTAGTTTGAGGACAGGGGGTTCTTACGAGCAGTACTTC
TRBV5-4,once,TRBJ2-3,.,CASPGVGGEVVDTQYF,TGTGCCAGCCCGGGAGTCGGCGGGGAGGTGGTGGATACGCAGTATTTT
TRBV27,.,TRBJ2-1,TRBD1,CASSHGQGDEQFF,TGTGCCAGCAGTCACGGACAGGGGGATGAGCAGTTCTTC
TRBV5-6,.,TRBJ2-7,TRBD2,CASSLAPSGPYEQYF,TGTGCCAGCAGCTTGGCTCCTAGCGGCCCCTACGAGCAGTACTTC
TRBV14,.,TRBJ2-5,.,CASSHYGYEQETQYF,TGTGCCAGCAGCCATTACGGTTACGAACAAGAGACCCAGTACTTC
TRBV4-3,.,TRBJ2-7,TRBD2,CASSQGTSGRWVTYEQYF,TGCGCCAGCAGCCAAGGGACTAGCGGGAGATGGGTAACTTACGAGCAGTACTTC
TRBV7-9,.,TRBJ2-1,TRBD2,CASSLSVTSGEQFF,TGTGCCAGCAGCTTAAGTGTGACTAGCGGTGAGCAGTTCTTC
TRBV4-1,.,TRBJ1-2,TRBD1,CASSHPGTGGPNYGYTF,TGCGCCAGCAGCCACCCCGGGACAGGGGGACCTAACTATGGCTACACCTTC
TRBV18,.,TRBJ2-1,.,CASSRGQGSSYNEQFF,TGTGCCAGCTCACGGGGGCAGGGCAGCTCCTACAATGAGCAGTTCTTC
TRBV27,.,TRBJ1-2,.,CASSSVPGFYGYTF,TGTGCCAGCAGTTCGGTCCCCGGGTTCTATGGCTACACCTTC
TRBV28,.,TRBJ1-2,.,CASSLSAGGNLNYGYTF,TGTGCCAGCAGTTTATCGGCGGGGGGGAATCTTAACTATGGCTACACCTTC
TRBV28,few,TRBJ2-7,TRBD1,CASSFLGQGALFYEQYF,TGTGCCAGCAGTTTTTTAGGACAGGGGGCCCTTTTCTACGAGCAGTACTTC
TRBV19,.,TRBJ2-7,TRBD2,CASSIARTSASYEQYF,TGTGCCAGTAGTATAGCCCGTACTAGCGCCTCCTACGAGCAGTACTTC
TRBV7-8,once,TRBJ2-7,TRBD2,CASSLKASGTYEQYF,TGTGCCAGCAGCTTAAAGGCTAGCGGGACTTACGAGCAGTACTTC
TRBV3-1/TRBV3-2,once,TRBJ2-4,TRBD1,CASSQIAAGGFENIQYF,TGTGCCAGCAGCCAGATTGCGGCAGGGGGCTTTGAAAACATTCAGTACTTC
TRBV19,.,TRBJ2-7,.,CASSIVPGGIYEQYF,TGTGCCAGTAGTATAGTCCCGGGGGGCATCTACGAGCAGTACTTC